This TCR beta chain appears in the sequencing data of a study of identical twins listed by TCRdb under 2016. Turning to the overall study: TCR alpha and beta repertoires from monozygotic twins, unrelated adults of various ages and cord blood were deep-sequenced to test whether fetal clonotypes persist. To rule out contamination, the twin experiments were replicated at different times with different library preparation protocols. The study at large found these results: Fewer insertions were carried by abundant cord blood beta clonotypes, a similar but weaker trend appeared in young adult naive repertoires, and no such trend appeared in memory repertoires. Because the same donors could not be followed over many years, the conclusions depended on cross-sectional statistical analysis. In monozygotic twins, out-of-frame TCR alpha sharing was systematically underestimated by recombination models, although the models agreed with sharing between unrelated individuals. Excess twin sharing in beta out-of-frame sequences was weaker because fewer shared sequences lowered the signal-to-noise ratio. Compared with coincidental sharing between unrelated individuals, out-of-frame TCR alpha sequences shared between twins showed an excess of sequences with low generation probability. Zero-insertion analyses could be partly confounded by invariant T cells such as MAIT and iNKT, though diverse VJ usage argued against such confounding for most clonotypes.

All donors were healthy Caucasians. The researchers also sequenced three unrelated adults who were not twins: a male aged 18 to 30, a male aged 50 to 59, and a female aged 50 to 59. Miltenyi CD45RO+ enrichment and human naive T-cell isolation kits were used to isolate memory (CD45RO+) and naive T cells from PBMC. This clonotype has more than one count but fewer than ten. It lacks a known antigen. The sample holds no much larger clone one base away, and base qualities are not on file. Library preparation employed 5' RACE. The data were produced on an Illumina HiSeq 2000. A universal primer binding site was introduced by template switching, and a unique molecular identifier was present in the final cDNA, enabling accurate counting of TCR cDNA molecules. Specific primers in the conserved constant-segment region were used to synthesize first-strand cDNA for TCR alpha and beta chains. Each cDNA library was double barcoded, with a SMART-Mk sample barcode plus Illumina barcodes, to control for contamination. TruSeq adapter sequences, together with Illumina sample barcodes, were added in two successive PCR steps. TCR alpha and beta cDNA libraries were sequenced on the Illumina HiSeq platform with custom primers. The study's processing was this. MiGEC processed the raw reads to extract unique molecular identifiers, while MiXCR was used to determine the CDR3 positions. Recombination models were inferred per individual with the repgenHMM and IGoR tools using an EM algorithm. The analysis of shared clonotypes was done with the tcR package in R, with sharing normalized by the product of cloneset sizes. Out-of-frame nonproductive sequences were analyzed to study raw recombination free of thymic and clonal selection effects. The public sequencing data were trimmed at Q25 with fastp and processed into clonotypes with MiXCR by TCRdb, which kept only in-frame beta chains. Entries that share a CDR3 protein sequence are merged under the most common genes and DNA. None of the V and J calls come from the authors' own analysis; TCRdb made them. Recorded for this sample are roughly 350,000 distinct CDR3 sequences; roughly 9% of them occurred a single time. Of the sample, around 8.6% is held by the ten largest clones.

The receptor's source is a woman aged 45-65 years in good health. Sequenced: naive T cells sorted from blood. The cell subset or site label here, explained by the study, means: cells isolated with a human naive T-cell isolation kit.

The CDR3 has the sequence CASSVEGGVYEQYF. The nucleotides read TGTGCCAGCAGCGTAGAAGGGGGCGTCTACGAGCAGTACTTC. The chain couples TRBV9 to TRBJ2-7, with 7 middle bases fitting TRBD1. The germline V gene provides CDR1 SGDLS and CDR2 YYNGEE. Compared with germline, V lacks 0 bases and J lacks 3 bases; bases without a gene match: 3. The CDR3 starts with the cysteine, ends with the phenylalanine, and has 14 residues. Just the 42-base CDR3 DNA is kept, in frame starting at base 1. Where the CDR3 stops, the reference TRBV9 and TRBJ2-7 genes take over; the full variable domain is DSGVTQTPKHLITATGQRVTLRCSPRSGDLSVYWYQQSLDQGLQFLIQYYNGEERAKGNILERFSAQQFPDLHSELNLSSLELGDSALYFCASSVEGGVYEQYFGPGTRLTVT.